Listed here are 9 T cell receptor beta chains from one sample, sequenced in a study of OX40 agonist ivuxolimab in advanced cancers. Assay: immunoSEQ multiplex PCR; the TCRdb copy retains only in-frame clones and omits some. The sample includes under 25,000 clones, roughly nine tenths seen only once; the top ten take roughly 15%. Sample: CD4+ or CD8+ T cells sorted from blood, taken in a trial of the OX40 agonist ivuxolimab. Receptors originate from an adult with an advanced solid tumor such as melanoma, head and neck, liver or kidney cancer.

As regards this clone: Other DNA variants within this sample encode the same CDR3. V usage is TRBV10-3 and J usage is TRBJ2-7; weak D call: TRBD1 (6 bases). The length of the CDR3 is 12 residues. The V end was cut by 9 bases, the J end by 5 bases, with 14 bases between. From germline, CDR1 is ENHRY and CDR2 SYGVKD. CDR3 amino acids: CAISKQGHEQYF. The CDR3 DNA reads as TGTGCCATTAGCAAACAGGGTCACGAGCAGTACTTC.

V and J are TRBV30 and TRBJ2-7, with a weak D call TRBD1 (6 bases). The germline V and J ends were trimmed by 0 bases and 0 bases, with 9 bases remaining between them. This CDR3 contains 14 residues. Germline CDR1 reads GTSNPN; CDR2 reads SVGIG (reference sequence). The CDR3 sequence: CAWSVTGRSYEQYF. CDR3 in DNA: TGTGCCTGGAGTGTGACAGGCCGCTCCTACGAGCAGTACTTC.

CDR3 amino acids: CASSLGSQGEQYF. For the CDR3, the DNA is TGCGCCAGCAGCTTGGGCTCTCAGGGCGAGCAGTACTTC. The chain uses TRBV5-1 and TRBJ2-7; maybe TRBD1 (5 bases). The CDR3 has 13 residues. Germline V gene lookup returns CDR1 SGHRS and CDR2 YFSETQ. V was trimmed by 0 bases and J by 6 bases, leaving 10 bases between them.

This clone occurred once. The rearrangement links TRBV5-4 to TRBJ2-7, with D possibly being TRBD2 (5 bases). Germline CDR1 SGHNT, CDR2 YYREEE (reference sequence). V dropped 1 base and J dropped 4 bases, with 15 bases sitting between them. The CDR3 has 15 residues. CDR3 loop: CASSLLDAGGYEQYF. Written as DNA, the CDR3 is TGTGCCAGCAGCTTGCTGGACGCGGGTGGGTACGAGCAGTACTTC.

The chain couples TRBV29-1 to TRBJ2-2; tentative D call: TRBD1 (6 bases). CDR3 size: 12 residues. Germline V lookup: CDR1 SQVTM, CDR2 ANQGSEA. Deletions cut 7 bases from V and 4 bases from J, with 10 bases between. CDR3 sequence reads: CSGRQVTGELFF. CDR3 sequence (DNA): TGCAGCGGTCGACAGGTCACCGGGGAGCTGTTTTTT.

The chain couples TRBV6-6 to TRBJ2-2; D ambiguous. Germline V gives CDR1 MNHNY, CDR2 SVGAGI (reference sequence). CDR3 size: 14 residues. V was pared by 5 bases and J by 6 bases, with 13 bases between. The CDR3: CASSGLVVAGELFF. The CDR3 DNA reads TGTGCCAGCAGTGGGCTAGTGGTGGCCGGGGAGCTGTTTTTT.

This clone was counted once. V and J are TRBV18 and TRBJ2-3; 10 positions match TRBD1. This CDR3 contains 16 residues. The germline CDR1 and CDR2 sequences are KGHSH and LQKENI. V lost 0 bases to trimming and J lost 5 bases; unmatched junction nucleotides: 5. The CDR3 DNA follows: TGTGCCAGCTCACCACCTTGGGACAGGGGTAGAGATACGCAGTATTTT. It codes for CASSPPWDRGRDTQYF.

The chain combines TRBV5-6 with TRBJ2-7, with D perhaps matching TRBD1 or TRBD2 (5 bases each). V gave up 1 base and J gave up 6 bases, with 11 bases separating them. The CDR3 has 13 amino acids. Germline values: CDR1 SGHDT, CDR2 YYEEEE. The CDR3, as DNA: TGTGCCAGCAGCTTGACTCCGGGGCGCGAGCAGTACTTC. Translating gives CASSLTPGREQYF.

This clone was seen only once. The chain combines TRBV4-1 with TRBJ1-4, with 11 bases that match TRBD1. Germline assignment: CDR1 MGHRA and CDR2 YSYEKL. J lost 7 bases, V lost 2 bases, and 6 bases had no gene match. The CDR3 runs to 16 residues. The CDR3 nucleotides are TGCGCCAGCAGCCAACTATGGGGGACAGGGGGTGAAAAACTGTTTTTT. This encodes CASSQLWGTGGEKLFF.